This T cell receptor (beta chain) was profiled in a study of blood T cell repertoires in COVID-19. Profiled with immunoSEQ multiplex PCR; TCRdb holds only in-frame clones, not every one. Of approximately 310,000 clones listed, around 84% were seen once; the top ten hold around 1.8%. The germline V gene has CDR1 SNHLY and CDR2 FYNNEI. The CDR3 has 17 residues. V dropped 10 bases and J dropped 0; count of bases not matched to a gene: 9. The specimen was PBMCs or T cells enriched from blood (not recorded which). V gene TRBV2 combines with J gene TRBJ2-4, with 13 positions matching TRBD2. This clonotype was sampled from a woman aged 25 to 39 who had been exposed to COVID-19. The CDR3, as DNA: TGTGCCACCACCCGGACTAGCGGGGGCCTAGCCAAAAACATTCAGTACTTC. Translation: CATTRTSGGLAKNIQYF.